This TCR beta chain was sequenced for a study of blood T cell repertoires in COVID-19. Study in general: Italy, Spain and the United States were the sources of the convalescent and acute COVID-19 samples. Sample material is recorded as cDNA or gDNA derived from T cells, B-cell-depleted T cells, or PBMCs.

Those enrolled in Seattle joined during active infection and were followed longitudinally afterward. As processed by the authors: Estimation of nucleated cell counts relied on the amplification of reference gene primers. Data came from immunoSEQ multiplex PCR; TCRdb stores just in-frame clones and leaves some out. V, J and clone size reflect that table, while D and trimming were determined from the DNA. In the table there are about 160,000 clones, around 87% of which are singletons. Per the germline V gene, CDR1 is SGHNT and CDR2 is YYREEE (reference sequence). The CDR3 is 14 amino acids. V shed 4 bases, J shed 2 bases, and the junction held 5 bases outside the gene matches.

Source material: peripheral blood. This TCR was sampled from a man aged 18-30 years with COVID-19, enrolled during active disease. This chain connects TRBV5-4 to TRBJ2-7; 8 bases agree with TRBD1. CDR3 protein: CASSHKTGAYEQYF. DNA of the CDR3: TGTGCCAGCAGCCACAAGACAGGGGCCTACGAGCAGTACTTC.